The T cell receptor beta chain under discussion was sequenced for a study of T-cell reconstitution after alpha-beta-depleted transplantation in children. Whole-study findings and limits: By one year post-transplant, T-cell counts and diversity largely arose from T cells that were newly produced.

Unique molecular identifiers featured in how the TCRbeta library was prepared. TCRdb reprocessed the PCR reads with MiXCR, giving one entry per CDR3 protein. The table shows 200,000 to 250,000 distinct CDR3 sequences, with over 20% occurring only once. As regards this clonotype: Its antigen is undetermined.

This CDR3 comprises 14 residues. Germline V gene data show CDR1 as MDHEN and CDR2 as SYDVKM. Germline trimming cut 2 bases from V and 6 bases from J; bases unmatched to any gene: 4. This clonotype originated in a girl between 2 and 10 years old with Fanconi anemia, due to receive a stem cell transplant. The chain uses TRBV28 and TRBJ2-1; 7 nucleotides align to TRBD2. The starting material was PBMCs, obtained before TCRalphabeta/CD19-depleted stem cell transplant. The CDR3 is CASSLGRDINEQFF. The CDR3 DNA reads TGTGCCAGCAGTTTAGGGAGGGATATCAATGAGCAGTTCTTC.